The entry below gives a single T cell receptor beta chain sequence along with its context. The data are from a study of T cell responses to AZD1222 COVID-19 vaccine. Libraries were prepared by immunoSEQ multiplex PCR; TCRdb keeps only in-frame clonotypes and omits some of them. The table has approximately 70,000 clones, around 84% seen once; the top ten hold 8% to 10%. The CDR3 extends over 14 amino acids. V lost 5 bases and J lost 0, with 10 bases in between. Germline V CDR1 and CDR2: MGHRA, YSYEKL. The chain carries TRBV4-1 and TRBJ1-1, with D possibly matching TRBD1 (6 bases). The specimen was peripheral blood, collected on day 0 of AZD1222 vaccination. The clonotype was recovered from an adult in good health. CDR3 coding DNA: TGCGCCAGCAGCAGACAGGAACTGAACACTGAAGCTTTCTTT. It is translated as CASSRQELNTEAFF.